This TCR beta chain originates from a study of T cells in Graves' hyperthyroidism and ophthalmopathy. Notes on the study in general: Ophthalmopathy was identified by the model a median roughly six months ahead of onset.

There were TCR beta CDR3 regions amplified from RNA transcripts. HTBI primers were employed in a first-round RT-PCR of the TCR CDR3. In TCRdb, the multiplex PCR reads were re-called with MiXCR into one record per CDR3 protein. The sample holds roughly 630,000 distinct CDR3 sequences, approximately 14% seen once. Patients counted as stable if ophthalmopathy did not develop within 18 months. Subjects aged 18 to 65 presented with newly diagnosed hyperthyroidism of less than 2 months' duration. The PBMCs were taken from under 12 ml of fresh peripheral blood. About this clonotype: Its antigen is unknown.

This TCR was recovered from a woman aged 25 to 39 with Graves' hyperthyroidism. Material for sequencing was blood.

The CDR3 here is CASSVVAGGPNEQFF. The CDR3 DNA reads as TGTGCCAGCAGCGTAGTTGCGGGAGGGCCCAATGAGCAGTTCTTC. The genes are TRBV9 and TRBJ2-1; TRBD2 matches at 9 bases. The CDR3 covers 15 residues. Trimming removed 0 bases from V and 6 bases from J; junction bases left unmatched: 4. The germline gives CDR1 SGDLS, CDR2 YYNGEE.